Only a few counts were recorded for the clone carrying this T cell receptor (beta chain). The CDR3 is made up of 15 amino acids. The V and J ends lost 1 base and 0 bases respectively, with 7 bases between them. Germline lookup yields CDR1 SGHRS and CDR2 YFSETQ. This sample is part of a study of T-cell reconstitution after alpha-beta-depleted transplantation in children. Unique molecular identifiers featured in how the TCRbeta library was prepared. TCRdb ran MiXCR on the PCR reads and lists one entry per CDR3 protein. The sample has a few hundred thousand distinct CDR3 sequences; over 10% are singletons.

The clonotype was recovered from a male patient between 5 and 17 years old who had a stem cell transplant for acute myeloid leukemia, so the T cells may come from the graft donor. The chain combines TRBV5-1 with TRBJ2-2; possible D gene TRBD2, 5 bases. Here the sequenced sample was PBMCs, mostly from graft donor cells, taken 360 days after TCRalphabeta/CD19-depleted stem cell transplant. In nucleotides, the CDR3 is TGCGCCAGCAGCTTGACTAGAGCGAACACCGGGGAGCTGTTTTTT. This gives the protein CASSLTRANTGELFF.